Following are 25 T cell receptor beta chains from one sample sequenced in a study of OX40 agonist ivuxolimab in advanced cancers. Some clones are missing from TCRdb's copy, which holds only in-frame ones; the method was immunoSEQ multiplex PCR. The table shows about 120,000 clones, with approximately 92% occurring only once. The sequencing here drew on CD4+ or CD8+ T cells sorted from blood, taken in a trial of the OX40 agonist ivuxolimab. Every receptor here comes from an adult with an advanced solid tumor such as melanoma, head and neck, liver or kidney cancer.

The chain links TRBV28 to TRBJ1-2, with 7 bases aligning to TRBD1. This CDR3 spans 13 amino acids. Germline CDR1 reads MDHEN; CDR2 reads SYDVKM. V lost 7 bases, J lost 5 bases, and 7 bases stayed unmatched. CDR3 protein: CASTIGTEYGYTF. The CDR3 nucleotides read TGTGCCAGCACGATCGGGACAGAGTATGGCTACACCTTC.

The V gene is TRBV4-2, the J gene TRBJ2-4; the D gene is possibly TRBD1 (6 bases). Germline-derived CDR1 and CDR2 are LGHNA and YNFKEQ. Trimming left V 0 bases short and J 0 bases short, with 18 bases between. The CDR3 has 19 amino acids. The CDR3 protein is CASSQDEGQGFLAKNIQYF. CDR3 nucleotides: TGTGCCAGCAGCCAAGATGAGGGGCAGGGGTTTTTAGCCAAAAACATTCAGTACTTC.

This clone was observed a handful of times. The V gene is TRBV6-1, the J gene TRBJ1-2; TRBD1 might be the D (5 bases). Germline CDR1 is MNHNS and CDR2 is SASEGT. Deletions cut 5 bases from V and 4 bases from J, with 17 bases between. This CDR3 is built from 15 residues. This chain's CDR3 is CASSRQGGETYGYTF. DNA for the CDR3: TGTGCCAGCAGTCGCCAGGGAGGGGAGACCTATGGCTACACCTTC.

This rearrangement joins TRBV5-1 to TRBJ2-2; TRBD2 matches at 14 bases. The germline V gene encodes CDR1 SGHRS and CDR2 YFSETQ. J gave up 0 bases and V 4 bases, and 5 bases lay outside the gene matches. The CDR3 totals 18 residues. CDR3 nucleotide sequence: TGCGCCAGCAGCCTAGGGACTAGCGGGGGCCCGAACACCGGGGAGCTGTTTTTT. Its translation: CASSLGTSGGPNTGELFF.

The chain joins TRBV4-3 to TRBJ2-7; possibly TRBD1 or TRBD2 for D (6 bases each). Germline CDR1 reads LGHNA; CDR2 reads YSLEER. The CDR3 is 15 residues long. V was trimmed by 2 bases and J by 3 bases, leaving 14 bases between them. The CDR3 sequence: CASSQSPRGLYEQYF. The CDR3 DNA is TGCGCCAGCAGCCAATCCCCTCGGGGGCTCTACGAGCAGTACTTC.

V and J are TRBV10-3 and TRBJ2-1, with 8 bases fitting TRBD2. Per the germline V gene, CDR1 is ENHRY and CDR2 is SYGVKD. The CDR3 sequence is 18 residues long. Losses at the gene ends were 4 bases for V and 3 bases for J; bases not matched to a gene: 14. The CDR3 sequence is CAISGSDSSSGFYNEQFF. CDR3 DNA: TGTGCCATCAGTGGGTCAGACAGCTCTAGCGGGTTCTACAATGAGCAGTTCTTC.

V is TRBV6-1 and J is TRBJ2-1; D gene ambiguous. The CDR3 extends over 12 amino acids. Trimming removed 6 bases from V and 7 bases from J, with 10 bases in between. The V gene's germline CDR1 is MNHNS and CDR2 SASEGT. This chain's CDR3 is CASSNYENEQFF. In DNA form, the CDR3 reads TGTGCCAGCAGCAATTACGAGAATGAGCAGTTCTTC.

The V call is TRBV4-1, the J call TRBJ1-6; D gene uncertain. Trimming removed 0 bases from V and 0 bases from J, with 12 bases in between. The CDR3 has 18 amino acids. Germline loops: CDR1 MGHRA, CDR2 YSYEKL. CDR3 sequence: CASSQDIFSSSYNSPLHF. DNA for the CDR3: TGCGCCAGCAGCCAAGATATCTTCTCGAGCTCCTATAATTCACCCCTCCACTTT.

The rearrangement uses TRBV18 and TRBJ1-5; D possibly corresponds to TRBD1 (5 bases). Trimming removed 0 bases at V and 0 bases at J, with 6 bases between. Germline V gives CDR1 KGHSH, CDR2 LQKENI. This CDR3 contains 15 residues. The CDR3 DNA sequence: TGTGCCAGCTCACCACCGGGGACTAGCAATCAGCCCCAGCATTTT. This sequence encodes CASSPPGTSNQPQHF.

This chain connects TRBV28 to TRBJ1-1, with 8 nucleotides matching TRBD1. CDR1 MDHEN and CDR2 SYDVKM come from the germline V gene. The V segment lost 8 bases and the J segment 3 bases; nucleotides outside the gene matches: 8. CDR3 length: 14 amino acids. In DNA, the CDR3 is TGTGCCAGCTCCTACGGACAGGGACACACTGAAGCTTTCTTT. Residues: CASSYGQGHTEAFF.

Remarks on this clone: This CDR3 is also generated by other DNA sequences in the sample. The genes are TRBV20-1 and TRBJ2-7; no definite D call. The CDR3 sequence is 10 residues long. CDR1 and CDR2 from the germline V gene are DFQATT and SNEGSKA (reference sequence). Trimming removed 5 bases from V and 5 bases from J, with 7 bases in between. CDR3 DNA sequence: TGCAGTGCTCGCAGCAACGAGCAGTACTTC. Translated: CSARSNEQYF.

The chain links TRBV7-2 to TRBJ2-2; tentatively, D is TRBD1 (6 bases). Germline lookup yields CDR1 SGHTA and CDR2 FQGNSA. V was trimmed by 5 bases and J by 1 base, leaving 11 bases between them. This CDR3 is built from 15 residues. The CDR3 nucleotides read TGTGCCAGCAGCCTACAGGGCCAGAACACCGGGGAGCTGTTTTTT. As protein: CASSLQGQNTGELFF.

This clone was observed a handful of times. V is TRBV6-1 and J is TRBJ1-6; D is undetermined. This CDR3 is built from 13 residues. Germline CDR1 MNHNS, CDR2 SASEGT. Deletions cut 6 bases from V and 8 bases from J, with 11 bases between. This CDR3 is CASRDHWDSPLHF. In DNA form, the CDR3 reads TGTGCCAGCAGGGATCACTGGGATTCACCCCTCCACTTT.

The rearrangement joins TRBV5-4 to TRBJ2-3; 11 bases agree with TRBD2. CDR1 is SGHNT, CDR2 YYREEE, per germline (reference sequence). Trimming took 0 bases from V and 7 from J; bases not matched to a gene: 4. This CDR3 contains 15 residues. The CDR3 DNA sequence: TGTGCCAGCAGCTTGGTATCTAGCGGGGGGTATACGCAGTATTTT. It encodes CASSLVSSGGYTQYF.

V gene TRBV10-3 combines with J gene TRBJ1-1; a weak D match, TRBD1 (5 bases). Deletions cut 6 bases from V and 1 base from J, with 12 bases between. The CDR3 is made up of 14 amino acids. Germline V gives CDR1 ENHRY, CDR2 SYGVKD. CDR3 DNA sequence: TGTGCCATCAGACCGACAGAAAGGAACACTGAAGCTTTCTTT. As protein: CAIRPTERNTEAFF.

Turning to this clone: The same CDR3 can be traced to other DNA sequences in this sample. This chain joins TRBV18 and TRBJ1-5, with a possible D match to TRBD1 (5 bases). The CDR3 is 13 residues long. The V end was cut by 2 bases, the J end by 4 bases, with 6 bases between. Germline CDR1 and CDR2: KGHSH and LQKENI. The CDR3 region has the DNA TGTGCCAGCTCACCAGGGGGGAATCAGCCCCAGCATTTT. Amino acid sequence: CASSPGGNQPQHF. Variable domain in full (rest from reference TRBV18 and TRBJ1-5): NAGVMQNPRHLVRRRGQEARLRCSPMKGHSHVYWYRQLPEEGLKFMVYLQKENIIDESGMPKERFSAEFPKEGPSILRIQQVVRGDSAAYFCASSPGGNQPQHFGDGTRLSIL.

CDR3 loop: CASSYSRTDNQPQHF. The CDR3 DNA reads as TGTGCCAGCAGTTACTCCCGGACGGACAATCAGCCCCAGCATTTT. The chain couples TRBV6-6 to TRBJ1-5; D gene ambiguous. V was shortened by 0 bases and J by 3 bases, with 9 bases between the two germline ends. Germline values: CDR1 MNHNY, CDR2 SVGAGI (reference sequence). The CDR3 is 15 residues long.

This chain connects TRBV4-1 to TRBJ1-1; D gene unclear. Germline V lookup: CDR1 MGHRA, CDR2 YSYEKL. The CDR3 length is 16 residues. V was shortened by 0 bases and J by 0 bases, with 11 bases between the two germline ends. DNA for the CDR3: TGCGCCAGCAGCCAAGATAGCCGGGTAATGAACACTGAAGCTTTCTTT. The encoded protein is CASSQDSRVMNTEAFF.

The chain uses TRBV7-9 and TRBJ2-1, with D perhaps TRBD2 (6 bases). The CDR3 loop spans 15 amino acids. The germline CDR1 and CDR2 sequences are SEHNR and FQNEAQ (reference sequence). V lost 5 bases and J 6 bases, leaving 17 bases between the germline ends. For the CDR3, the DNA is TGTGCCAGCAGCCCATTCGACCGGCGGGGCAATGAGCAGTTCTTC. It is translated as CASSPFDRRGNEQFF.

The chain recombines TRBV28 with TRBJ1-2; the D is unclear. The length of the CDR3 is 12 residues. CDR1 is MDHEN, CDR2 SYDVKM, per germline. Trimming pared 3 bases from V and 3 bases from J, leaving 5 bases between. The CDR3 loop is CASSFNHYGYTF. CDR3 bases: TGTGCCAGCAGTTTCAACCACTATGGCTACACCTTC.

The chain has TRBV6-5 and TRBJ1-4; D gene uncertain. The length of the CDR3 is 16 residues. CDR1 MNHEY and CDR2 SVGAGI come from the germline V gene. The V and J ends lost 2 bases and 10 bases respectively, with 20 bases between them. The CDR3 region is CASSYDGRSQFGKLFF. CDR3 DNA sequence: TGTGCCAGCAGTTACGACGGAAGGTCACAATTTGGAAAACTGTTTTTT.

The chain joins TRBV28 to TRBJ2-5, with D perhaps matching TRBD1 (5 bases). Looked up from germline, CDR1 is MDHEN and CDR2 is SYDVKM. V lost 5 bases to trimming and J lost 5 bases, with 9 bases between them. This CDR3 has 12 residues. The CDR3 DNA reads as TGTGCCAGCAGTGACAGTTGGGAGACCCAGTACTTC. The encoded protein is CASSDSWETQYF. The whole variable domain, remainder taken from reference TRBV28 and TRBJ2-5, is DVKVTQSSRYLVKRTGEKVFLECVQDMDHENMFWYRQDPGLGLRLIYFSYDVKMKEKGDIPEGYSVSREKKERFSLILESASTNQTSMYLCASSDSWETQYFGPGTRLLVL.

The V call is TRBV28, the J call TRBJ1-2; 8 nucleotides line up with TRBD1. Trimming at V came to 6 bases and at J to 0 bases, leaving 9 bases not matched to a gene. The CDR3 is 16 residues long. Germline CDR1 reads MDHEN; CDR2 reads SYDVKM. CDR3 region: CASSPGQGATNYGYTF. As DNA, the CDR3 is TGTGCCAGCAGCCCCGGACAGGGCGCAACTAACTATGGCTACACCTTC.

The chain employs TRBV30 and TRBJ1-2, with a possible D match to TRBD1 (5 bases). The CDR3 extends over 13 amino acids. V was shortened by 6 bases and J by 8 bases, with 19 bases between the two germline ends. Germline lookup yields CDR1 GTSNPN and CDR2 SVGIG (reference sequence). The CDR3 DNA follows: TGTGCCTGCCGGGTAGCGGCAGGGCAGGGCTACACCTTC. Translation gives CACRVAAGQGYTF. The full variable domain, its missing parts supplied by reference TRBV30 and TRBJ1-2, is SQTIHQWPATLVQPVGSPLSLECTVEGTSNPNLYWYRQAAGRGLQLLFYSVGIGQISSEVPQNLSASRPQDRQFILSSKKLLLSDSGFYLCACRVAAGQGYTFGSGTRLTVV.

Only a few counts were recorded for this clone. The chain is built from TRBV5-1 and TRBJ2-2, with D possibly being TRBD2 (5 bases). The CDR3 length is 14 residues. Germline CDR1 and CDR2: SGHRS and YFSETQ. V lost 1 base and J lost 5, with 9 bases in between. Written as DNA, the CDR3 is TGCGCCAGCAGCTTGTTTCGAGGGACCGGGGAGCTGTTTTTT. Its protein is CASSLFRGTGELFF.